This T cell receptor beta chain was captured in a study of T cell repertoires in cytomegalovirus infection (dated 2019 in TCRdb). Concerning the study at large: Because public TCR beta signatures pointed to carriage of CMV infection together with the matching HLA type, the HLA type of each donor mattered for the analysis.

Paper-wide results and their limitations: The ex vivo response was dominated by HLA-C-restricted CMV-specific TCR beta clonotypes, which also provided the single most frequent clonotype in two of eight donors. Cumulative frequency of public TCR beta family members discriminated carriers of CMV infection plus the relevant HLA type in this cohort and an independent roughly 340-donor cohort.

This clonotype was observed a handful of times. Its target antigen remains unknown. Base qualities are missing; no much larger clone stands one base away. The instrument given in TCRdb is Illumina HiSeq 1500. TCRdb passed the public sequencing reads through fastp at Q25 and MiXCR, retaining productive beta sequences. Identical CDR3 protein sequences are pooled into one entry, listed with their most common genes and DNA. Here the sample has about 740,000 distinct CDR3 sequences; about 40% occur a single time. 2.5% to 3% of the sample lies in the top ten. Per the germline V gene, MNHEY is the CDR1 and SVGEGT is the CDR2. The CDR3 sequence holds 13 residues, the cysteine and phenylalanine included. CDR3 DNA is the only sequence kept; it has 39 bases, read in frame from the first base. The germline ends are 11 bases apart after V is trimmed by 5 bases and J by 4 bases.

Sequencing was done on a sample of PBMCs. Recombination joined TRBV6-2 or TRBV6-3 with TRBJ1-2, with no D gene named confidently. This sequence originates from a human donor in good health (CMV status not recorded). Some clones in this sample may be carry-over from other donors' samples. In nucleotide form, the sequence is TGTGCCAGCAGTCCACAGCCAACCTATGGCTACACCTTC. It specifies CASSPQPTYGYTF.